The 10 T cell receptor beta chains below were found in one sample sequenced in a study of OX40 agonist ivuxolimab in advanced cancers. Profiled with immunoSEQ multiplex PCR; TCRdb holds only in-frame clones, not every one. The sample lists 82,000 or so clones, more than 80% occurring once. The source was CD4+ or CD8+ T cells sorted from blood, collected in a trial of the OX40 agonist ivuxolimab. Receptor source: an adult with an advanced solid tumor such as melanoma, head and neck, liver or kidney cancer.

This clone was seen at least ten times. V is TRBV5-6 and J is TRBJ1-2; 11 nucleotides agree with TRBD1. J gave up 8 bases and V 7 bases, and 13 bases lay outside the gene matches. The CDR3 is made up of 15 amino acids. Germline V lookup: CDR1 SGHDT, CDR2 YYEEEE. The CDR3 sequence is CASHRTGGVDEGYTF. DNA of the CDR3: TGTGCCAGCCACCGGACAGGGGGCGTTGATGAGGGCTACACCTTC.

The chain recombines TRBV28 with TRBJ2-5; 8 bases match TRBD1. The J call is uncertain, as TRBJ2-7 better fits the DNA end. This CDR3 is built from 14 residues. Germline CDR1 and CDR2: MDHEN and SYDVKM. In DNA form, the CDR3 reads TGTGCCAGCAGGCCAACAGGGGGGATTGGCGAGCAGTACTTC. This translates into CASRPTGGIGEQYF.

The genes are TRBV6-1 and TRBJ2-1; D could derive from TRBD1 or TRBD2 (5 bases each). The CDR3 is made up of 13 amino acids. Germline-derived CDR1 and CDR2 are MNHNS and SASEGT. V was shortened by 4 bases and J by 15 bases, with 19 bases between the two germline ends. The CDR3 is CASSGHGASSRFF. The CDR3 nucleotides read TGTGCCAGCAGTGGGCACGGGGCCTCTTCTCGGTTCTTC.

The rearrangement joins TRBV18 to TRBJ2-2, with TRBD1 matching over 9 bases. The length of the CDR3 is 15 residues. The V segment lost 4 bases and the J segment 4 bases; nucleotides outside the gene matches: 4. The germline gives CDR1 KGHSH, CDR2 LQKENI. CDR3 in amino acids: CASSRRDRATGELFF. DNA for the CDR3: TGTGCCAGCTCACGCCGGGACAGGGCCACCGGGGAGCTGTTTTTT.

Comment on this clone: The same CDR3 can be traced to other DNA sequences in this sample. The gene calls are TRBV6-5 and TRBJ1-2, with 10 bases matching TRBD1. V was clipped by 6 bases and J by 4 bases; unmatched bases: 5. The CDR3 runs to 14 residues. Germline-derived CDR1 and CDR2 are MNHEY and SVGAGI. In DNA, the CDR3 is TGTGCCAGCAGACGACAGGGGGCTGGCTATGGCTACACCTTC. Translation: CASRRQGAGYGYTF.

The rearrangement links TRBV21-1 to TRBJ1-1; the table's D gene call, TRBD1, was not cross checked with the DNA. TRBV21-1 is designated a pseudogene. CDR3 length: 16 amino acids. The CDR3 nucleotides are TGTGCCAGCAGCAGCGAACAGGGGACGTTGAGCACTGAAGCTTTCTTT. Translated, it gives CASSSEQGTLSTEAFF.

The chain has TRBV6-1 and TRBJ2-5, with TRBD1 matching over 7 bases. CDR3 length: 16 amino acids. The V gene's germline CDR1 is MNHNS and CDR2 SASEGT. With V trimmed by 3 bases and J by 5 bases, 12 bases remained unmatched. The CDR3 bases are TGTGCCAGCAGTGAGAGTATCAGGGGGATGGGGGAGACCCAGTACTTC. Translated, it gives CASSESIRGMGETQYF.

The chain combines TRBV7-3 with TRBJ2-3, with TRBD1 matching 7 bases. This CDR3 is built from 14 residues. CDR1 SGHTA and CDR2 FQGTGA come from the germline V gene. Trimming took 1 base from V and 5 from J; bases not matched to a gene: 3. The CDR3 region has the DNA TGTGCCAGCAGCTTAAGAGGGGGCATAGATACGCAGTATTTT. Amino acids: CASSLRGGIDTQYF.

The J gene is TRBJ2-7, the V gene TRBV6-5; unclear D gene. The V gene lost 0 bases and the J gene lost 7 bases, with 16 bases spanning the gap. CDR1 is MNHEY, CDR2 SVGAGI, per germline. The CDR3 totals 15 residues. CDR3 residues: CASSYSGPADGEQYF. DNA for the CDR3: TGTGCCAGCAGTTACTCGGGCCCCGCCGATGGGGAGCAGTACTTC.

The gene calls are TRBV10-1 and TRBJ2-3, with 9 bases aligning to TRBD1. Germline V gene sequence: CDR1 WNHNN, CDR2 SYGVQD (reference sequence). The CDR3 covers 15 residues. The junction had 7 bases not matched to a gene; V was cut back by 5 bases and J by 4 bases. CDR3 loop: CASSSQGQGSDTQYF. The CDR3 region has the DNA TGCGCCAGCAGTTCCCAGGGACAGGGATCAGATACGCAGTATTTT.